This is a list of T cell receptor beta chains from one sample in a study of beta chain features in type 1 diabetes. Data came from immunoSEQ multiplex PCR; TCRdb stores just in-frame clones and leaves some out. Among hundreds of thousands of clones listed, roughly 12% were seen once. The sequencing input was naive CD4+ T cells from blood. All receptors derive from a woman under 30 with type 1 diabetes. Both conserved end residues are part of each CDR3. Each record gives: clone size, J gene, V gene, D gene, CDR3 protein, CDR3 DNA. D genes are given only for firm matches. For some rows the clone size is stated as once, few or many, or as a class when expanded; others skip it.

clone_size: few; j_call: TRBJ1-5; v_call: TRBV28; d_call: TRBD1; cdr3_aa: CASSALAGGFGNQPQHF; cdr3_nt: TGTGCCAGCAGTGCCCTTGCAGGGGGATTTGGAAATCAGCCCCAGCATTTT
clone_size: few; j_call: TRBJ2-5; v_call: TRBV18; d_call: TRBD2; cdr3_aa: CASSPPGGDQETQYF; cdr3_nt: TGTGCCAGCTCACCACCCGGGGGGGATCAAGAGACCCAGTACTTC
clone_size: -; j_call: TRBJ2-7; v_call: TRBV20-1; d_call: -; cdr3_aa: CSAKLAREQYF; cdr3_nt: TGCAGTGCTAAACTAGCCCGCGAGCAGTACTTC
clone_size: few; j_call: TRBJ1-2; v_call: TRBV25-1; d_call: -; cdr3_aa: CASSGYRDGYGYTF; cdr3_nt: TGTGCCAGCAGTGGGTACAGGGATGGCTATGGCTACACCTTC
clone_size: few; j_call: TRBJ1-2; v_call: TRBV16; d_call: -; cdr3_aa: CASSPQGRRTNYGYTF; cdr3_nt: TGTGCCAGCAGCCCTCAGGGGCGAAGGACTAACTATGGCTACACCTTC
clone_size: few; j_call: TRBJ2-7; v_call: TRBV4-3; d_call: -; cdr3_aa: CASSQGAGGSFEQYF; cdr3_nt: TGCGCCAGCAGCCAAGGGGCTGGAGGGTCGTTCGAGCAGTACTTC
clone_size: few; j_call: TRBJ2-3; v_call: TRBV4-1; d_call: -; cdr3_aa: CASSQVPQSTDTQYF; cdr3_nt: TGCGCCAGCAGCCAAGTCCCCCAAAGCACAGATACGCAGTATTTT
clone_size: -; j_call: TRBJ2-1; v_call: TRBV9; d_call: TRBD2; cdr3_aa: CASSAPTSGRFGEQFF; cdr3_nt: TGTGCCAGCAGCGCGCCTACTAGCGGGAGATTCGGTGAGCAGTTCTTC
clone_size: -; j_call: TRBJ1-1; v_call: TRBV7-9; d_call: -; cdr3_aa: CASSKAGVSRAFF; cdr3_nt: TGTGCCAGCAGCAAAGCCGGGGTTTCAAGGGCTTTCTTT
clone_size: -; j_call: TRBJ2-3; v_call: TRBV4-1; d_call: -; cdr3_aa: CASSRPGADTQYF; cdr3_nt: TGCGCCAGCAGCCGCCCGGGGGCAGATACGCAGTATTTT
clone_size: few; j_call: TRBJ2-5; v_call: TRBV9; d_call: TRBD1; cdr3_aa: CASSASTGVQETQYF; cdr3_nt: TGTGCCAGCAGCGCCAGTACAGGGGTCCAAGAGACCCAGTACTTC
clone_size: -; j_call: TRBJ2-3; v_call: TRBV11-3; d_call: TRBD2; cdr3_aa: CASRQEASGFTDTQYF; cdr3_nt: TGTGCCAGCAGACAAGAGGCTAGCGGATTCACAGATACGCAGTATTTT
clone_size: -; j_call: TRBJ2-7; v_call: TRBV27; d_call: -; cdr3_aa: CASSLHTGPYEQYF; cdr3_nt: TGTGCCAGCAGTTTACATACAGGGCCCTACGAGCAGTACTTC
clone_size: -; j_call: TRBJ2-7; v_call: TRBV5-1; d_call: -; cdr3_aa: CASSPGHGRAAEQYF; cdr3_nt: TGCGCCAGCAGCCCTGGACACGGGCGTGCCGCCGAGCAGTACTTC
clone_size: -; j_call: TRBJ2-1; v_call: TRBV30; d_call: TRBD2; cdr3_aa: CAWRVSGSRYNEQFF; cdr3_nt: TGTGCCTGGAGGGTAAGCGGGAGTCGATACAATGAGCAGTTCTTC